This T cell receptor beta chain was profiled in a study of blood T cell repertoires in COVID-19. Study-wide context: The origin of the acute and convalescent COVID-19 samples was the United States, Italy and Spain. T cells, B-cell-depleted T cells, or PBMCs supplied cDNA or gDNA.

Per the authors' pipeline: Counts of nucleated cells, estimated from reference gene primer amplification, were obtained. Sequenced by immunoSEQ multiplex PCR; TCRdb stores in-frame clones only, minus some. For V, J and clone size, that table is used; D and trimming come from the DNA. There are under 300,000 clones in the sample; about 80% occur only once, and roughly 3.2% lies in the top ten. Cohort assignment relied on participant-reported clinical history. This receptor was identified in a man aged 50-60 years who had recovered from COVID-19. Sequenced material: PBMCs or T cells enriched from blood (not recorded which).

The DNA of the CDR3 is TGTGCCAGCAGCTTAGCACAGGGGGCGAATTCACCCCTCCACTTT. This gives the protein CASSLAQGANSPLHF. The chain has TRBV7-2 and TRBJ1-6, with 9 bases fitting TRBD1. Trimming took 0 bases from V and 7 from J; bases not matched to a gene: 1. The CDR3 contains 15 residues. Germline V lookup: CDR1 SGHTA, CDR2 FQGNSA.